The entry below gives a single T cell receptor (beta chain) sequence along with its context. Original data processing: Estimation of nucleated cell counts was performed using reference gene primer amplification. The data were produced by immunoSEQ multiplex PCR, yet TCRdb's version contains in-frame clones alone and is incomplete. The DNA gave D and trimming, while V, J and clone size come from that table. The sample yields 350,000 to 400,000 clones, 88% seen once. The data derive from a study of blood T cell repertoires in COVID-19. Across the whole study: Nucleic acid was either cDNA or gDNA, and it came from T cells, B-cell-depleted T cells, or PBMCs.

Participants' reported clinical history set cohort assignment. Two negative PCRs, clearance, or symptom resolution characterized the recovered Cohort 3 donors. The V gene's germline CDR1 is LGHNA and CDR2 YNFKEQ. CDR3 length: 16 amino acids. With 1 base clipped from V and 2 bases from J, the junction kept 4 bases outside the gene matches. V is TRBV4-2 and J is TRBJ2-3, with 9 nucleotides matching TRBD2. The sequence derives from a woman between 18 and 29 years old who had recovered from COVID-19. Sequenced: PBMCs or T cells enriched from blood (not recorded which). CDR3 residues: CASSQGIAGATDTQYF. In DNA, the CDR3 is TGTGCCAGCAGCCAAGGGATAGCGGGGGCCACAGATACGCAGTATTTT.